This is a list of T cell receptor beta chains from one sample in a study of cytomegalovirus exposure and HLA in healthy donors. Clones were sequenced by immunoSEQ multiplex PCR, and TCRdb holds only the in-frame ones, with some missing. This table holds about 98,000 clones, around 80% found once. Sequenced input: PBMCs. Receptor source: a human donor in good health. The CDR3 runs from the conserved cysteine through the conserved F or W.

J: TRBJ2-3
V: TRBV5-4
CDR3: CASSSFDRGTDTQYF

J: TRBJ1-5
V: TRBV5-6
CDR3: CASSYRNQPQHF

J: TRBJ1-1
V: TRBV10-3
CDR3: CAISRIHRGPSTEAFF

J: TRBJ2-7
V: TRBV27
CDR3: CASTFLAGQNYEQYF

J: TRBJ2-7
V: TRBV29-1
CDR3: CSVADRPTIYEQYF

J: TRBJ1-5
V: TRBV6-1
CDR3: CASSEAATYQPQHF

J: TRBJ1-2
V: TRBV5-1
CDR3: CASSLEYNNYGYTF

J: TRBJ1-5
V: TRBV19
CDR3: CASSIDDRLWQPQHF

J: TRBJ1-2
V: TRBV30
CDR3: CAWGYNQGNGYTF

J: TRBJ1-5
V: TRBV10-2
CDR3: CASSESRRFNQPQHF

J: TRBJ2-3
V: TRBV5-1
CDR3: CASSRDAGGATQYF

J: TRBJ2-1
V: TRBV30
CDR3: CAWGRERPYNEQFF

J: TRBJ1-2
V: TRBV5-1
CDR3: CASSLATGQGRGYTF

J: TRBJ1-4
V: TRBV2
CDR3: CASYPPRGRGEKLFF

J: TRBJ2-5
V: TRBV7-2
CDR3: CASSSLRETQYF

J: TRBJ2-1
V: TRBV2
CDR3: CASIGLAGGGNEQFF

J: TRBJ2-5
V: TRBV19
CDR3: CASSPLGLAGETQYF

J: TRBJ2-7
V: TRBV15
CDR3: CATSRSPSGWGSEQYF

J: TRBJ2-1
V: TRBV19
CDR3: CASSKPGRSYYEQFF

J: TRBJ1-2
V: TRBV2
CDR3: CASSDQNNYGYTF

J: TRBJ2-7
V: TRBV9
CDR3: CASSFRDSAFYEQYF

J: TRBJ2-3
V: TRBV7-9
CDR3: CASSLDGGSTDTQYF

J: TRBJ1-1
V: TRBV6-6
CDR3: CASSYSGDIPTEAFF

J: TRBJ2-7
V: TRBV7-8
CDR3: CASSQGGVSYEQYF

J: TRBJ2-3
V: TRBV11-2
CDR3: CASSPPLLGGRADTQYF

J: TRBJ2-1
V: TRBV10-3
CDR3: CAISAGGDRSYEQFF

J: TRBJ1-5
V: TRBV12-5
CDR3: CASAETQTGQPQHF

J: TRBJ2-2
V: TRBV29-1
CDR3: CSVGIAGTGELFF

J: TRBJ2-6
V: TRBV19
CDR3: CASSRRTDTSGANVLTF

J: TRBJ2-1
V: TRBV19
CDR3: CASSRDYYNEQFF

J: TRBJ1-2
V: TRBV5-4
CDR3: CASSQFGGGQGGYTF

J: TRBJ1-2
V: TRBV11-2
CDR3: CASDTPDRGINYGYTF